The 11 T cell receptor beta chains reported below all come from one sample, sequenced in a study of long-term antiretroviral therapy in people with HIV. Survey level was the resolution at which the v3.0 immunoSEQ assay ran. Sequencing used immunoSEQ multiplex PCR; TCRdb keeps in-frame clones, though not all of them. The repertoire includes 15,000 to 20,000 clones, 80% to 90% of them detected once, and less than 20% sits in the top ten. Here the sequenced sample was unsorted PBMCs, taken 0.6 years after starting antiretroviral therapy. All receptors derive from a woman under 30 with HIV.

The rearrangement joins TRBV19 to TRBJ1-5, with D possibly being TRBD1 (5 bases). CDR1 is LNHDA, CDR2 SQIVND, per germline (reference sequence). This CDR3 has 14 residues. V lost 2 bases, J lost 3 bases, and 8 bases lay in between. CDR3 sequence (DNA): TGTGCCAGTAGTATACGACAGAACAATCAGCCCCAGCATTTT. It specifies CASSIRQNNQPQHF.

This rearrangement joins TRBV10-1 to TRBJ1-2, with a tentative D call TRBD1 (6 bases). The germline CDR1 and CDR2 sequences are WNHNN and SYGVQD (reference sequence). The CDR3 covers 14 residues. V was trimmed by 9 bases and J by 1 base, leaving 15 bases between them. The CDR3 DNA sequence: TGCGCCAGGCCGACAGGCGCCCTTAACTATGGCTACACCTTC. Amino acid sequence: CARPTGALNYGYTF.

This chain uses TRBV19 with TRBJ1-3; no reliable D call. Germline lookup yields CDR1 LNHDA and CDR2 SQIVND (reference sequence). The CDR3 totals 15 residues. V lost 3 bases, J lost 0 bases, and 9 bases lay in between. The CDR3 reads CASSMLRNSGNTIYF. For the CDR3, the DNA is TGTGCCAGTAGTATGTTGAGGAACTCTGGAAACACCATATATTTT.

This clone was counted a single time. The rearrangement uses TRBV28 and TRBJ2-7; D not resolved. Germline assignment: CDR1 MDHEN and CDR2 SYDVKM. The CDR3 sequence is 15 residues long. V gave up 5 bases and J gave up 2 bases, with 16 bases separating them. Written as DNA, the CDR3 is TGTGCCAGCAGTGTAACCGGACCAGAGACCTACGAGCAGTACTTC. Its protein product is CASSVTGPETYEQYF.

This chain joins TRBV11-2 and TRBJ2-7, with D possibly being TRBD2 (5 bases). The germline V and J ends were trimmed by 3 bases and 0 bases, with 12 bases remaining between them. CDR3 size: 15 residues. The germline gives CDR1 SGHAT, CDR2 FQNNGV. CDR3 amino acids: CASSFELVSSYEQYF. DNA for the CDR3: TGTGCCAGCAGCTTCGAACTAGTGAGCTCCTACGAGCAGTACTTC.

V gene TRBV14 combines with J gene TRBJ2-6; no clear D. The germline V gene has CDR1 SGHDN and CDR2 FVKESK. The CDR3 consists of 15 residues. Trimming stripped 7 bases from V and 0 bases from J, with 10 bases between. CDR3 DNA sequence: TGTGCCAGCAAAGGTTGGGACTCTGGGGCCAACGTCCTGACTTTC. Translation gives CASKGWDSGANVLTF.

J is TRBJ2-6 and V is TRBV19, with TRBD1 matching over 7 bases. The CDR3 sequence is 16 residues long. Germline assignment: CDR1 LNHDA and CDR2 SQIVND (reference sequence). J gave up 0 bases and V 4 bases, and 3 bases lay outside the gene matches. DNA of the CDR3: TGTGCCAGTAGTACCCGACAGGGCTCTGGGGCCAACGTCCTGACTTTC. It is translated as CASSTRQGSGANVLTF.

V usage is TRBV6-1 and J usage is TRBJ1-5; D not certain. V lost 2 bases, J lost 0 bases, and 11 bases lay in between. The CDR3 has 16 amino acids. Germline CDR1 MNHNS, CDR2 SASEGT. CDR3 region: CASSEPLFYSNQPQHF. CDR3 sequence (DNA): TGTGCCAGCAGTGAACCTCTGTTCTATAGCAATCAGCCCCAGCATTTT.

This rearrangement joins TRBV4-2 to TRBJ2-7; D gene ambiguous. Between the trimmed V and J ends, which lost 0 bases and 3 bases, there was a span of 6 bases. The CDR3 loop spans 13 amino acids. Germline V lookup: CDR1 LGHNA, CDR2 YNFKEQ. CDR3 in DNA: TGTGCCAGCAGCCAAGAAGAAGACTACGAGCAGTACTTC. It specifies CASSQEEDYEQYF.

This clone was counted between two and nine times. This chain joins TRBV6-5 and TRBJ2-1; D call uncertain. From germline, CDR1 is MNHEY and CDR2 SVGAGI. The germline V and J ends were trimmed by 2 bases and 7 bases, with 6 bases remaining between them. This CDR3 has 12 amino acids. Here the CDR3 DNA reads TGTGCCAGCAGTTACCGGGCTAATGAGCAGTTCTTC. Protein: CASSYRANEQFF.

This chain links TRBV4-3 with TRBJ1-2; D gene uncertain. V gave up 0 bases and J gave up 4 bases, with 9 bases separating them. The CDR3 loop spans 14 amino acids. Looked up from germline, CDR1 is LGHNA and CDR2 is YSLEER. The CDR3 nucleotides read TGCGCCAGCAGCCAAGACGCCCGGGGCTATGGCTACACCTTC. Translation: CASSQDARGYGYTF.